This T cell receptor (beta chain) was captured in a study of T cell repertoires in cytomegalovirus infection. In regard to this clonotype: Antigen specificity is unknown.

In TCRdb, the reads were re-called with MiXCR into one record per CDR3 protein. The sample lists about 110,000 distinct CDR3 sequences; around 9.1% were seen once. Study results and limitations: The cumulative frequency of public TCR beta families distinguished individuals who carried CMV together with the relevant HLA.

V gave up 6 bases and J gave up 8 bases; unmatched junction bases: 10. From germline, CDR1 is SNHLY and CDR2 FYNNEI. The CDR3 runs to 15 residues. Sequenced: PBMCs, sequenced either directly or after in vitro stimulation (not recorded which). The chain joins TRBV2 to TRBJ1-4; 9 bases map to TRBD1. The TCR was taken from a human donor in good health (CMV status not recorded). Some clones in this sample may be carry-over from other donors' samples. CDR3 DNA sequence: TGTGCCAGCAGGGAGGACAGGGGCCGGAAAGAAAAACTGTTTTTT. This gives the protein CASREDRGRKEKLFF.